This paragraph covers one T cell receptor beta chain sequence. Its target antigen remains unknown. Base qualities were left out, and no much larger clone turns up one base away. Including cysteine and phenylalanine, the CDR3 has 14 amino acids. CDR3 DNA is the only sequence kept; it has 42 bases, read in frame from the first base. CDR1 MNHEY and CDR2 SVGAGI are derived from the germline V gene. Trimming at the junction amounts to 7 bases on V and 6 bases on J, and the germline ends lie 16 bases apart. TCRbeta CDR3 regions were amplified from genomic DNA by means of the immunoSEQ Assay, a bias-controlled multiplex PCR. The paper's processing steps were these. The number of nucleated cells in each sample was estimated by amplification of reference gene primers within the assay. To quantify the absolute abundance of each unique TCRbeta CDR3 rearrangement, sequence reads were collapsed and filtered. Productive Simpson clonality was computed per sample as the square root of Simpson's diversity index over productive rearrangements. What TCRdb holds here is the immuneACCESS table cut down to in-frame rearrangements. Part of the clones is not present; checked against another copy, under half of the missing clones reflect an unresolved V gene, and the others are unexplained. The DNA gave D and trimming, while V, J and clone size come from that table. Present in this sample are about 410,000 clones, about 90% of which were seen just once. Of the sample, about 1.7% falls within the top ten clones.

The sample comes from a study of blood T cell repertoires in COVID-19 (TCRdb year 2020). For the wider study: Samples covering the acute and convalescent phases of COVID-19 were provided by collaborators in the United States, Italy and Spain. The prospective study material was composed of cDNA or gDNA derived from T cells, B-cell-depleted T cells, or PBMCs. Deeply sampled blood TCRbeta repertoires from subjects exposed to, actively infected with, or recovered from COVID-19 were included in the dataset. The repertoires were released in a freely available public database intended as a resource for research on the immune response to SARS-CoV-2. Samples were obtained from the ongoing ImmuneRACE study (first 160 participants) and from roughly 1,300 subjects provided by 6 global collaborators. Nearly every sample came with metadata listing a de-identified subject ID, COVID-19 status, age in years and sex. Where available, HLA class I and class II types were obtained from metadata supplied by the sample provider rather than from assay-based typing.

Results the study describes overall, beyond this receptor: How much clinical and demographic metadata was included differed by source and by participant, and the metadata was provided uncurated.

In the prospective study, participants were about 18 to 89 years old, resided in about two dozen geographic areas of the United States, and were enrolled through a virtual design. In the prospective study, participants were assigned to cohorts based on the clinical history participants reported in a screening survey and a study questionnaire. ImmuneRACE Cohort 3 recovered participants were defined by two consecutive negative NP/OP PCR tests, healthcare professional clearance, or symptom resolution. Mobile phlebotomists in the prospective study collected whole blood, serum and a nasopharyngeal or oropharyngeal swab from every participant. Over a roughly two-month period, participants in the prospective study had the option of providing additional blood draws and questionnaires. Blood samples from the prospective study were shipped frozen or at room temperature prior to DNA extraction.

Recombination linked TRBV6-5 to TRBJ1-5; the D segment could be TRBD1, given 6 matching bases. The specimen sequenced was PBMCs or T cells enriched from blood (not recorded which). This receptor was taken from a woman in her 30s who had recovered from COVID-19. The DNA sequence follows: TGTGCCAGCAAGGCAGGGGTCGAGGGTCAGCCCCAGCATTTT. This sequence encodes CASKAGVEGQPQHF.